The 28 T cell receptor beta chains below all came from one sample that was sequenced in a study of blood T cell repertoires in COVID-19. The table came from immunoSEQ multiplex PCR; TCRdb's copy has only in-frame clones and leaves some out. The sample contains more than 150,000 clones, 89% of which appear only once. The sequencing input was peripheral blood. The receptors here all came from a man aged 35-49 years with acute or convalescent COVID-19.

Only one count was recorded for this clone. The gene calls are TRBV7-8 and TRBJ2-3, with D perhaps TRBD1 (5 bases). Per the germline V gene, CDR1 is SGHVS and CDR2 is FQNEAQ. Trimming took 10 bases from V and 5 from J, leaving 25 bases between them. This CDR3 contains 16 residues. DNA for the CDR3: TGTGCCATCGCCGACCGGGCAGGGTATTCGGGAGATACGCAGTATTTT. This sequence encodes CAIADRAGYSGDTQYF.

The chain uses TRBV4-3 and TRBJ2-1; TRBD2 agrees at 8 bases. V lost 0 bases, J lost 12 bases, and 13 bases stayed unmatched. The CDR3 contains 16 residues. In germline, CDR1 is LGHNA, CDR2 YSLEER. The CDR3 sequence is CASSQDVTSGPLRQFF. CDR3 in DNA: TGCGCCAGCAGCCAAGATGTAACTAGCGGACCATTAAGGCAGTTCTTC.

To note about this clone: A read error may produce the germline difference seen at one junction end. This sequence joins TRBV24-1 and TRBJ2-4, with TRBD1 matching 10 bases. The CDR3 is 11 amino acids. CDR1 is KGHDR, CDR2 SFDVKD, per germline. The CDR3 sequence is CATHPRDRGNF. CDR3 nucleotide sequence: TGTGCCACCCACCCCCGGGACAGGGGCAACTTC.

A note on this clone: No conserved phenylalanine or tryptophan ends this CDR3, so it is likely a read error. The DNA is left out, because the CDR3 cannot be placed on it with certainty; the CDR3 is given as TCRdb lists it. V gene TRBV27 combines with J gene TRBJ2-7; whether TRBD1, the table's D call, matches the DNA was not checked. CDR1 and CDR2 (germline): MNHEY, SMNVEV (reference sequence). The CDR3 totals 8 residues, both ends included. The CDR3 is CARRDTLE.

The chain's CDR3 is CASSPSRGLITGELFF. For the CDR3, the DNA is TGTGCCAGCAGCCCTAGCAGGGGGCTCATCACCGGGGAGCTGTTTTTT. V usage is TRBV9 and J usage is TRBJ2-2; 8 bases agree with TRBD1. The CDR3 contains 16 residues. Germline CDR1 and CDR2: SGDLS and YYNGEE. Unmatched junction bases numbered 9, after V lost 4 bases and J lost 4 bases.

V usage is TRBV7-6 and J usage is TRBJ2-2, with D maybe TRBD2 (6 bases). The length of the CDR3 is 15 residues. Germline CDR1 reads SGHVS; CDR2 reads FNYEAQ. Trimming took 2 bases from V and 6 from J, leaving 13 bases between them. The CDR3 DNA reads TGTGCCAGCAGCTTATCCTTTTCGGGGGCCGGGGAGCTGTTTTTT. This translates into CASSLSFSGAGELFF.

This clone has only one observation. The V and J genes are TRBV11-2 and TRBJ2-5; 9 nucleotides agree with TRBD2. Germline CDR1 and CDR2: SGHAT and FQNNGV. V trimming: 3 bases; J trimming: 4 bases; junction bases outside the gene matches: 9. The CDR3 is made up of 16 amino acids. The CDR3 loop reads CASSFPLIAGVETQYF. CDR3 sequence (DNA): TGTGCCAGCAGCTTTCCCCTCATAGCGGGGGTAGAGACCCAGTACTTC. The full variable domain, rest sourced from reference TRBV11-2 and TRBJ2-5, is EAGVAQSPRYKIIEKRQSVAFWCNPISGHATLYWYQQILGQGPKLLIQFQNNGVVDDSQLPKDRFSAERLKGVDSTLKIQPAKLEDSAVYLCASSFPLIAGVETQYFGPGTRLLVL.

The rearrangement uses TRBV30 and TRBJ1-5; unclear D gene. The length of the CDR3 is 13 residues. CDR1 and CDR2 from the germline V gene are GTSNPN and SVGIG (reference sequence). Trimming removed 2 bases from V and 3 bases from J, with 8 bases in between. CDR3 sequence reads: CAWSQSVNQPQHF. In nucleotides, the CDR3 is TGTGCCTGGAGTCAGTCAGTCAATCAGCCCCAGCATTTT.

This clone was detected only once. V usage is TRBV11-1 and J usage is TRBJ2-2; the match to TRBD1 covers 8 bases. CDR1 SGHAT and CDR2 FQDESV come from the germline V gene (reference sequence). Trimming removed 7 bases from V and 2 bases from J; junction bases left unmatched: 9. The length of the CDR3 is 16 residues. The DNA for the CDR3 is TGTGCCAGCAAAACCACCGGGACAGGAAACACCGGGGAGCTGTTTTTT. Translation: CASKTTGTGNTGELFF.

The chain uses TRBV15 and TRBJ1-2; 9 bases map to TRBD1. Germline assignment: CDR1 LNHNV and CDR2 YYDKDF (reference sequence). This CDR3 is built from 16 residues. With 0 bases clipped from V and 4 bases from J, the junction kept 6 bases outside the gene matches. CDR3 in DNA: TGTGCCACCAGCAGAGATCTGACAGGGGGTATCTATGGCTACACCTTC. Encoded protein: CATSRDLTGGIYGYTF.

This chain joins TRBV7-9 and TRBJ2-5; a weak D match, TRBD1 (7 bases). Trimming took 2 bases from V and 2 from J, leaving 21 bases between them. Germline V gene data show CDR1 as SEHNR and CDR2 as FQNEAQ (reference sequence). This CDR3 has 18 amino acids. DNA for the CDR3: TGTGCCAGCAGCTTACCCACGTCCTCACAGGGGAGGCAAGAGACCCAGTACTTC. It translates to CASSLPTSSQGRQETQYF. Filled out from reference TRBV7-9 and TRBJ2-5, the complete variable domain reads DTGVSQNPRHKITKRGQNVTFRCDPISEHNRLYWYRQTLGQGPEFLTYFQNEAQLEKSRLLSDRFSAERPKGSFSTLEIQRTEQGDSAMYLCASSLPTSSQGRQETQYFGPGTRLLVL.

The rearrangement links TRBV6-5 to TRBJ1-1, with 7 bases aligning to TRBD1. The germline V gene has CDR1 MNHEY and CDR2 SVGAGI. The ends lost 2 bases at V and 11 bases at J; junction bases unmatched: 14. The CDR3 is 15 residues long. The CDR3, as DNA: TGTGCCAGCAGTTACCCGGGGGACAGAGCAAAGGGGGCTTTCTTT. Residues: CASSYPGDRAKGAFF.

The chain joins TRBV30 to TRBJ2-7, with TRBD1 identical over 11 bases. CDR1 is GTSNPN, CDR2 SVGIG, per germline (reference sequence). J was trimmed by 3 bases and V by 1 base; bases with no gene match: 5. The CDR3 covers 15 residues. The CDR3 loop reads CAWSGPGQGDYEQYF. CDR3 sequence (DNA): TGTGCCTGGAGTGGCCCGGGACAGGGGGACTACGAGCAGTACTTC. Filled out from reference TRBV30 and TRBJ2-7, the complete variable domain reads SQTIHQWPATLVQPVGSPLSLECTVEGTSNPNLYWYRQAAGRGLQLLFYSVGIGQISSEVPQNLSASRPQDRQFILSSKKLLLSDSGFYLCAWSGPGQGDYEQYFGPGTRLTVT.

The genes are TRBV30 and TRBJ1-2, with D perhaps TRBD1 (6 bases). The V end lost 0 bases, the J end lost 6 bases, and 23 bases lay between the germline ends. CDR1 and CDR2 from the germline V gene are GTSNPN and SVGIG (reference sequence). The CDR3 is 17 amino acids. CDR3 sequence: CAWSVLAGAGAYDGYTF. The CDR3 bases are TGTGCCTGGAGTGTACTGGCAGGGGCTGGGGCCTACGATGGCTACACCTTC.

The chain combines TRBV28 with TRBJ2-7, with D possibly matching TRBD2 (5 bases). Trimming removed 11 bases at V and 2 bases at J, with 13 bases between. This CDR3 is built from 12 residues. Germline CDR1 is MDHEN and CDR2 is SYDVKM. In nucleotides, the CDR3 is TGTGCCGCTACGGACGGGGCCTACGAGCAGTACTTC. This gives the protein CAATDGAYEQYF. Drawing the rest from reference TRBV28 and TRBJ2-7, the complete variable domain is DVKVTQSSRYLVKRTGEKVFLECVQDMDHENMFWYRQDPGLGLRLIYFSYDVKMKEKGDIPEGYSVSREKKERFSLILESASTNQTSMYLCAATDGAYEQYFGPGTRLTVT.

The chain combines TRBV7-9 with TRBJ2-3; D is possibly TRBD2 (6 bases). The CDR3 sequence is 13 residues long. V dropped 4 bases and J dropped 6 bases, with 11 bases sitting between them. Germline V gene data show CDR1 as SEHNR and CDR2 as FQNEAQ (reference sequence). CDR3 nucleotide sequence: TGTGCCAGCAGCTCGGAGGGACCCGATACGCAGTATTTT. Its protein is CASSSEGPDTQYF.

CDR3 DNA: TGTGCCAGCAGTCCACGGCGGACAGGGGAAATAGGTACTGAAGCTTTCTTT. Its protein product is CASSPRRTGEIGTEAFF. The V and J genes are TRBV28 and TRBJ1-1; 9 bases agree with TRBD1. With 5 bases clipped from V and 5 bases from J, the junction kept 15 bases outside the gene matches. The germline CDR1 and CDR2 sequences are MDHEN and SYDVKM. The CDR3 runs to 17 residues.

J is TRBJ2-3 and V is TRBV9, with 8 bases that match TRBD1. The V gene's germline CDR1 is SGDLS and CDR2 YYNGEE. The V and J ends lost 2 bases and 7 bases, in that order; junction bases with no gene match: 9. The CDR3 is 15 residues long. The chain's CDR3 is CASSVRTGWSNTQYF. Written as DNA, the CDR3 is TGTGCCAGCAGCGTGAGGACAGGGTGGAGTAATACGCAGTATTTT.

J is TRBJ2-1 and V is TRBV4-3; TRBD1 matches at 8 bases. Germline CDR1 is LGHNA and CDR2 is YSLEER. The CDR3 is 18 amino acids. V trimming: 2 bases; J trimming: 6 bases; junction bases outside the gene matches: 15. This chain's CDR3 is CASSQLRTGKVLGNEQFF. As DNA, the CDR3 is TGCGCCAGCAGCCAACTTCGGACAGGGAAGGTTTTGGGCAATGAGCAGTTCTTC.

This chain links TRBV5-1 with TRBJ2-2; D is undetermined. V lost 0 bases and J 1 base, leaving 7 bases between the germline ends. This CDR3 is 15 amino acids long. CDR1 SGHRS and CDR2 YFSETQ come from the germline V gene. For the CDR3, the DNA is TGCGCCAGCAGCTTGGGGCACCTGAACACCGGGGAGCTGTTTTTT. As protein: CASSLGHLNTGELFF.

V and J are TRBV28 and TRBJ1-2, with D maybe TRBD1 (5 bases). V was shortened by 5 bases and J by 4 bases, with 11 bases between the two germline ends. The CDR3 consists of 13 residues. CDR1 is MDHEN, CDR2 SYDVKM, per germline. The CDR3 loop is CASSPSGRYGYTF. The CDR3 bases are TGTGCCAGCAGTCCCTCAGGGCGCTATGGCTACACCTTC.

The chain recombines TRBV4-1 with TRBJ1-6; possibly TRBD1 for D (6 bases). Germline V lookup: CDR1 MGHRA, CDR2 YSYEKL. The CDR3 totals 16 residues. The V end lost 4 bases, the J end lost 0 bases, and 10 bases lay between the germline ends. DNA of the CDR3: TGCGCCAGCAGCCGGGACACGAGCTCCTATAATTCACCCCTCCACTTT. Protein product: CASSRDTSSYNSPLHF.

This chain joins TRBV10-1 and TRBJ2-7; possibly TRBD1 for D (5 bases). Trimming took off 1 base at V and 2 bases at J, with 12 bases between the two ends. The CDR3 runs to 15 residues. Germline V gene data show CDR1 as WNHNN and CDR2 as SYGVQD (reference sequence). The CDR3 region is CASSEWKGRAYEQYF. CDR3 sequence (DNA): TGCGCCAGCAGTGAGTGGAAGGGGCGCGCCTACGAGCAGTACTTC.

The rearrangement uses TRBV5-1 and TRBJ1-3; 9 bases fit TRBD1. CDR3 length: 16 amino acids. The trim removed 0 bases at V and 4 bases at J, leaving 5 bases unmatched. Per germline, CDR1 SGHRS and CDR2 YFSETQ. The CDR3 sequence is CASSLAGTGTGNTIYF. As DNA, the CDR3 is TGCGCCAGCAGCTTGGCCGGGACAGGGACAGGAAACACCATATATTTT. Drawing the rest from reference TRBV5-1 and TRBJ1-3, the complete variable domain is KAGVTQTPRYLIKTRGQQVTLSCSPISGHRSVSWYQQTPGQGLQFLFEYFSETQRNKGNFPGRFSGRQFSNSRSEMNVSTLELGDSALYLCASSLAGTGTGNTIYFGEGSWLTVV.

The chain is built from TRBV7-8 and TRBJ2-5; unclear D gene. The ends were cut back, 1 base at V and 4 bases at J, with 10 bases in the middle. The CDR3 totals 14 residues. Per the germline V gene, CDR1 is SGHVS and CDR2 is FQNEAQ. The CDR3 nucleotides are TGTGCCAGCAGCTTAGTCTCGCTATCAGAGACCCAGTACTTC. Protein product: CASSLVSLSETQYF.

This clone was seen a single time. The V and J genes are TRBV7-9 and TRBJ1-1; no clear D gene. V was pared by 5 bases and J by 9 bases, with 13 bases between. The germline CDR1 and CDR2 sequences are SEHNR and FQNEAQ (reference sequence). The CDR3 length is 12 residues. CDR3 protein: CASSPTGSQAFF. The DNA of the CDR3 is TGTGCCAGCAGCCCAACGGGATCACAAGCTTTCTTT.

J is TRBJ1-5 and V is TRBV28; 12 nucleotides match TRBD1. Germline V gives CDR1 MDHEN, CDR2 SYDVKM. The V and J ends lost 5 bases and 9 bases, in that order; junction bases with no gene match: 8. The CDR3 totals 15 residues. This CDR3 is CASSPGTGGAPPQHF. CDR3 in DNA: TGTGCCAGCAGTCCCGGGACAGGGGGCGCCCCGCCCCAGCATTTT.

This clone was counted between two and nine times. This sequence joins TRBV10-2 and TRBJ2-2; TRBD2 matches 12 bases. V trimming: 6 bases; J trimming: 7 bases; junction bases outside the gene matches: 6. Germline assignment: CDR1 WSHSY and CDR2 SAAADI. There are 15 residues in the CDR3. CDR3 in amino acids: CASRSASGGVGELFF. The CDR3 DNA reads TGCGCCAGCAGATCGGCTAGCGGGGGGGTCGGGGAGCTGTTTTTT.